This T cell receptor beta chain was found in a study of cytomegalovirus exposure and HLA in healthy donors. Findings and caveats of the study: Among the CMV-associated chains, three were confirmed in vitro as specific for CMV antigens.

CDR1 and CDR2 (germline): SEHNR, FQNEAQ (reference sequence). This CDR3 is 15 amino acids long. V was cut by 6 bases and J by 4 bases, with 18 bases left in between. It was with 60 Vbeta and 13 Jbeta primers that the PCR ran. Profiling relied on immunoSEQ multiplex PCR, and the TCRdb table lists in-frame clones only, not all of them. This sample contains about 35,000 clones. A word on this clone: Antigen unknown.

The specimen was PBMCs. The receptor's source is a woman aged 40 to 55 in good health and CMV-seropositive. The chain has TRBV7-9 and TRBJ1-1, with D unresolved. The CDR3 here is CASSNRGVRGTEAFF. Here the CDR3 DNA reads TGTGCCAGCAGTAACCGGGGAGTCCGGGGCACTGAAGCTTTCTTT.